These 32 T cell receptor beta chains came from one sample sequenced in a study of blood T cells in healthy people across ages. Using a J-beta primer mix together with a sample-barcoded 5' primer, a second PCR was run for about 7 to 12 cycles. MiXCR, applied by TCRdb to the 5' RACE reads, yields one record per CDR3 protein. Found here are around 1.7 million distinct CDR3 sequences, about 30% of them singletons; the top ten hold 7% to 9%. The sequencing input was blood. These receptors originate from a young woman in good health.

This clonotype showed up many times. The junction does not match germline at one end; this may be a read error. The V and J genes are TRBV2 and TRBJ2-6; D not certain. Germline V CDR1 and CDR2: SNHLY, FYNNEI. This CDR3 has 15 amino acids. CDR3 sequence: CASSEETSGANVLTF. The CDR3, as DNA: TGTGCTAGCAGTGAAGAGACATCTGGGGCCAACGTCCTGACTTTC.

CDR3 sequence (DNA): TGTGCCAGCAGCTCGGGACTAGCGGGATTCGAGACCCAGTACTTC. It specifies CASSSGLAGFETQYF. This chain joins TRBV7-9 and TRBJ2-5; 13 bases match TRBD2. Trimming cost V 4 bases and J 5 bases; bases outside gene matches: 4. Germline values: CDR1 SEHNR, CDR2 FQNEAQ (reference sequence). The CDR3 contains 15 residues.

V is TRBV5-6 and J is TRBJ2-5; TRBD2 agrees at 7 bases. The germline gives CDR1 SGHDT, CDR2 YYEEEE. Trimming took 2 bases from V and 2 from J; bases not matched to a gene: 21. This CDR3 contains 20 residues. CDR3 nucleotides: TGTGCCAGCAGCTTTTTTTTGCCGTTAGGCCAGCGGGGTGAACAAGAGACCCAGTACTTC. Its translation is CASSFFLPLGQRGEQETQYF. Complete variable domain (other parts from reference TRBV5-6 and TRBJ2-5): DAGVTQSPTHLIKTRGQQVTLRCSPKSGHDTVSWYQQALGQGPQFIFQYYEEEERQRGNFPDRFSGHQFPNYSSELNVNALLLGDSALYLCASSFFLPLGQRGEQETQYFGPGTRLLVL.

This CDR3 is CSVDQGGTEAFF. For the CDR3, the DNA is TGCAGCGTTGATCAGGGGGGTACTGAAGCTTTCTTT. This rearrangement joins TRBV29-1 to TRBJ1-1, with TRBD1 identical over 7 bases. The CDR3 length is 12 residues. The germline V gene has CDR1 SQVTM and CDR2 ANQGSEA. The ends lost 3 bases at V and 5 bases at J; junction bases unmatched: 3.

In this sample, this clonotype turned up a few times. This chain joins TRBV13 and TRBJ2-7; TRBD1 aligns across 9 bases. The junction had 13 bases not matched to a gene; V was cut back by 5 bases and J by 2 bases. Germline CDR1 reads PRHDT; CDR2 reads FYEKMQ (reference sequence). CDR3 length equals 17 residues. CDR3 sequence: CASSQGPTGGRTYEQYF. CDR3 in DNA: TGTGCCAGCAGCCAAGGGCCCACAGGGGGCCGGACCTACGAGCAGTACTTC.

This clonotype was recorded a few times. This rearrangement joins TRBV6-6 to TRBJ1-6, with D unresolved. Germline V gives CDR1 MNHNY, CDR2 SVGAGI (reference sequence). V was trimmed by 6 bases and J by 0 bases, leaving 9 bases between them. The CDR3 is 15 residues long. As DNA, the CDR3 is TGTGCCAGCAGGGCTGGCCGCTCCTATAATTCACCCCTCCACTTT. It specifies CASRAGRSYNSPLHF.

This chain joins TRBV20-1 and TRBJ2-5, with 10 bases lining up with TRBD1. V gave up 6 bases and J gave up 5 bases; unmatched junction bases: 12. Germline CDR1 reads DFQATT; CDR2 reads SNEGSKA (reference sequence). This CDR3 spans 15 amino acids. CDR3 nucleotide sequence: TGCAGTGCACAATCCGGGACAGGGGATGTCGAGACCCAGTACTTC. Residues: CSAQSGTGDVETQYF.

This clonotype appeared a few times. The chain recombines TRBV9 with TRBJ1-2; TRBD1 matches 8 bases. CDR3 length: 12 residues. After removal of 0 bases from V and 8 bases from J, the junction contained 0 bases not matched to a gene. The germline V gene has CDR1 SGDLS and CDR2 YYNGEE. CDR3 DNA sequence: TGTGCCAGCAGCGTAGCAGGGGGCGGCTACACCTTC. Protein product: CASSVAGGGYTF.

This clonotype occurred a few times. The CDR3 sequence is CASSWGGTSGRNEQFF. The CDR3 DNA follows: TGTGCCAGCAGTTGGGGAGGGACTAGCGGGAGAAATGAGCAGTTCTTC. This chain links TRBV6-5 with TRBJ2-1; 14 nucleotides align to TRBD2. Germline trimming cut 4 bases from V and 7 bases from J; bases unmatched to any gene: 6. Germline values: CDR1 MNHEY, CDR2 SVGAGI. This CDR3 has 16 amino acids.

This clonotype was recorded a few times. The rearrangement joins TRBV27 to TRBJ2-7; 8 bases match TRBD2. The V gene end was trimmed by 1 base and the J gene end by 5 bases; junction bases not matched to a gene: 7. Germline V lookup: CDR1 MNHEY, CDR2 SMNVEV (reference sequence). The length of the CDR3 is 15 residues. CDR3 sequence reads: CASSLLAGGTNEQYF. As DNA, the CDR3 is TGTGCCAGCAGTTTATTGGCGGGAGGAACGAACGAGCAGTACTTC.

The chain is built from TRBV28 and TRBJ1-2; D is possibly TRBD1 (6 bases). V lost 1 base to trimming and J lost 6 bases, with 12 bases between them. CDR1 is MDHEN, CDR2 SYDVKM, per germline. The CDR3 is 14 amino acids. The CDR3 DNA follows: TGTGCCAGCAGTTTATACGGGGGGCTGGATGGCTACACCTTC. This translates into CASSLYGGLDGYTF.

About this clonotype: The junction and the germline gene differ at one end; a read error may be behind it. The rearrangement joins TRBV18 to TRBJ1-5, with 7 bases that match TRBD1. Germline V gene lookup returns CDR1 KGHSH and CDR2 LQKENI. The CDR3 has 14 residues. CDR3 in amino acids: CAGSETGTNQPQHF. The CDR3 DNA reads TGTGCCGGCTCAGAGACAGGGACGAATCAGCCCCAGCATTTT.

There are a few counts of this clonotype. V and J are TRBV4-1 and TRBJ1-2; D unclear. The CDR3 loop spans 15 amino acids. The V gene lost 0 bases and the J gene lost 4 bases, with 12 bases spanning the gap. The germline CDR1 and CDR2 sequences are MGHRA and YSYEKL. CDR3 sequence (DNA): TGCGCCAGCAGCCAAGATTCTACGGAGTTCTATGGCTACACCTTC. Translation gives CASSQDSTEFYGYTF.

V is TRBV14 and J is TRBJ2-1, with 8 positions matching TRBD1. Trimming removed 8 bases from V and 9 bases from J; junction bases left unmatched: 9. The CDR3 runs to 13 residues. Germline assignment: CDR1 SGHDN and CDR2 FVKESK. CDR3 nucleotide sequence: TGTGCCAGCCCACCGGACAGGGCCGTTGAGCAGTTCTTC. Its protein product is CASPPDRAVEQFF. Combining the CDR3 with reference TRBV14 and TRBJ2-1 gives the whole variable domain EAGVTQFPSHSVIEKGQTVTLRCDPISGHDNLYWYRRVMGKEIKFLLHFVKESKQDESGMPNNRFLAERTGGTYSTLKVQPAELEDSGVYFCASPPDRAVEQFFGPGTRLTVL.

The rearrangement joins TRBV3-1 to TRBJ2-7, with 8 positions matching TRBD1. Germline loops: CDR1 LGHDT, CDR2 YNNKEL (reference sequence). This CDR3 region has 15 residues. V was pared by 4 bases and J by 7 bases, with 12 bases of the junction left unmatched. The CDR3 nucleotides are TGTGCCAGCAGCCCAGAAACAGGGGGAAGTTATGAGCAGTACTTC. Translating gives CASSPETGGSYEQYF.

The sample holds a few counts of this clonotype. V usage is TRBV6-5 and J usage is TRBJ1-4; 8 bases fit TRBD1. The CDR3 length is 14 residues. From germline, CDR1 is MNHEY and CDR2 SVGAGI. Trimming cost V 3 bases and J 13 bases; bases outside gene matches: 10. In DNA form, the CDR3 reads TGTGCCAGCAGTTATGACAGGGGAAGAGGTGGACTGTTTTTT. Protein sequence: CASSYDRGRGGLFF.

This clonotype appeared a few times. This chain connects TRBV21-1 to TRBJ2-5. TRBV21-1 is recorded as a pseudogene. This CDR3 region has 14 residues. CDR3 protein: CARSKESLLETQYF. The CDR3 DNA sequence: TGTGCCCGCAGCAAAGAAAGCCTTTTGGAGACCCAGTACTTC.

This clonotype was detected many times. This CDR3 is CASSRTLAGRETQYF. For the CDR3, the DNA is TGTGCCAGCAGCCGAACATTAGCGGGAAGGGAGACCCAGTACTTC. The rearrangement links TRBV7-7 to TRBJ2-5; 8 bases are shared with TRBD2. V lost 5 bases, J lost 5 bases, and 10 bases stayed unmatched. The CDR3 has 15 amino acids. Per the germline V gene, CDR1 is SSHAT and CDR2 is FNYEAQ (reference sequence).

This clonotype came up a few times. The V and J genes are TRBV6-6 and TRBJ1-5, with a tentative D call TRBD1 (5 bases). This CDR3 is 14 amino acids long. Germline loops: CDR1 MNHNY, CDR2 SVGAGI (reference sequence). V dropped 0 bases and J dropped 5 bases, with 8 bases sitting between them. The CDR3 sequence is CASSYSGRDQPQHF. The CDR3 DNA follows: TGTGCCAGCAGTTACTCAGGCAGGGATCAGCCCCAGCATTTT.

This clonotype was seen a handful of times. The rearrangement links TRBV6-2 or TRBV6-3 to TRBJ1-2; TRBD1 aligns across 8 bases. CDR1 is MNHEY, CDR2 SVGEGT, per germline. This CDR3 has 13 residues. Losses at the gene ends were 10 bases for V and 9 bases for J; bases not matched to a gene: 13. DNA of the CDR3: TGTGCCATCTCAGGGGGCAAAGCGTGGCGCTACACCTTC. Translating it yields CAISGGKAWRYTF.

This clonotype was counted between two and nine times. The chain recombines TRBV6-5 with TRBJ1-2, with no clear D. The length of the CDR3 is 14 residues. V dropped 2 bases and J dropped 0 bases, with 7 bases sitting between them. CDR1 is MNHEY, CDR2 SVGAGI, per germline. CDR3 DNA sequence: TGTGCCAGCAGTTACGAAGCAGCTAACTATGGCTACACCTTC. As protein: CASSYEAANYGYTF.

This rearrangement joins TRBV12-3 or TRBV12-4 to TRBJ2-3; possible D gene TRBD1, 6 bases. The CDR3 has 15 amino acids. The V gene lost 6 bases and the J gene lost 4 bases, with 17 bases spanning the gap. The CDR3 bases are TGTGCCAGCAGACATACAGGGATTGGGGCAGATACGCAGTATTTT. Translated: CASRHTGIGADTQYF.

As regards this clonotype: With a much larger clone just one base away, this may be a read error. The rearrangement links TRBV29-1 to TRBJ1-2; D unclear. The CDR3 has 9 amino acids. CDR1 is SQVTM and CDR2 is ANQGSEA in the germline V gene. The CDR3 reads CSVDDGDTF. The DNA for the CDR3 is TGCAGCGTTGACGATGGCGACACCTTC.

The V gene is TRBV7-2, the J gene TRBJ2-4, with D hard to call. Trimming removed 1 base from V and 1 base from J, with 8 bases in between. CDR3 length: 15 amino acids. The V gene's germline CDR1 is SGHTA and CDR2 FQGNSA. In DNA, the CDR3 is TGTGCCAGCAGCTTAGATGGCGCGGCCAAAAACATTCAGTACTTC. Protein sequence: CASSLDGAAKNIQYF.

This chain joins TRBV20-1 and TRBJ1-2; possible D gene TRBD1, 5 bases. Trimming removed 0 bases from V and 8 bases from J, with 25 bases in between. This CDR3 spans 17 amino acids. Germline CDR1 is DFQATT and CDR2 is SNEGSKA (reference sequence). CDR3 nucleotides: TGCAGTGCTAGAGACCCTCTTGCCACGGGGAAAGGGGAGGGCTACACCTTC. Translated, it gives CSARDPLATGKGEGYTF.

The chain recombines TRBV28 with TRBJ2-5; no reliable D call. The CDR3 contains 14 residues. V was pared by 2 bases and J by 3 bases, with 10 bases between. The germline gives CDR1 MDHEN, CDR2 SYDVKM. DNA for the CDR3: TGTGCCAGCAGTTTAATAGGCACCGAAGAGACCCAGTACTTC. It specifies CASSLIGTEETQYF. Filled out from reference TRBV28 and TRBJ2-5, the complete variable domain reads DVKVTQSSRYLVKRTGEKVFLECVQDMDHENMFWYRQDPGLGLRLIYFSYDVKMKEKGDIPEGYSVSREKKERFSLILESASTNQTSMYLCASSLIGTEETQYFGPGTRLLVL.

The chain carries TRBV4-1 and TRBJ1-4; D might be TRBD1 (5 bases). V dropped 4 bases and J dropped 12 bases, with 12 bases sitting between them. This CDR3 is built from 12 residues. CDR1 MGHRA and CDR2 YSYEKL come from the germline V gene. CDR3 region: CASSLGRSELFF. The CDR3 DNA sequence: TGCGCCAGCAGCCTGGGACGTTCGGAACTGTTTTTT.

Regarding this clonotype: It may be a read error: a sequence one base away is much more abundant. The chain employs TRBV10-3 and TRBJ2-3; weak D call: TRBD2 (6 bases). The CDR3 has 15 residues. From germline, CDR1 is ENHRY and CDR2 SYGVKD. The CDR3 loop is CAISESSGSTDMQYF. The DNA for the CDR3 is TGTGCCATCAGTGAGTCTAGCGGCAGCACAGATATGCAGTATTTT.

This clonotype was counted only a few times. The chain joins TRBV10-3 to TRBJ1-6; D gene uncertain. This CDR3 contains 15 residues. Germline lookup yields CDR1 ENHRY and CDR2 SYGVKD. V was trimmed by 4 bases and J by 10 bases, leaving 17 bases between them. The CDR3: CAISGGSSLLSPLHF. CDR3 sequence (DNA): TGTGCCATCAGTGGAGGAAGTAGTCTGCTATCACCCCTCCACTTT.

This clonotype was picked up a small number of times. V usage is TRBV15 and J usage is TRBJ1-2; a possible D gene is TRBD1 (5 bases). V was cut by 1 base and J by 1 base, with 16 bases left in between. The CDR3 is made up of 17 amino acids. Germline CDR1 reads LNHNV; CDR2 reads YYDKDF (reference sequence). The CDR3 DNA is TGTGCCACCAGCAGAGGTGCTTTAGGGGTGGATAACTATGGCTACACCTTC. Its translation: CATSRGALGVDNYGYTF.

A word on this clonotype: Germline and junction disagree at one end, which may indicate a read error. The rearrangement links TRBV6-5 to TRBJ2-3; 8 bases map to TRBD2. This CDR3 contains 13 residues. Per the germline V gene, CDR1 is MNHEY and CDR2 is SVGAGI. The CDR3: CTSSYSGLATQYF. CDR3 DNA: TGTACCAGCAGTTACTCCGGACTAGCCACGCAGTATTTT.

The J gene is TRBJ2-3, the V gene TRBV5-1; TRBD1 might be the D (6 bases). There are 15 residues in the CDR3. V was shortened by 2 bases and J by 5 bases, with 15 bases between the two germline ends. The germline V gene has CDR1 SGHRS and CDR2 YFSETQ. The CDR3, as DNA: TGCGCCAGCAGCTTAGGTCAGGGGATGGAAGATACGCAGTATTTT. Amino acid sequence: CASSLGQGMEDTQYF.